Given below is one T cell receptor (beta chain) in context. This sample stems from a study of blood T cell repertoires in COVID-19. The CDR3 has 20 residues. Trimming took off 5 bases at V and 0 bases at J, with 27 bases between the two ends. Germline V gene lookup returns CDR1 SGHRS and CDR2 YFSETQ. Recovered participants had two consecutive negative NP/OP PCR tests, healthcare professional clearance, or symptom resolution. Only in-frame clones appear in the TCRdb table, and some are missing; sequencing was by immunoSEQ multiplex PCR. This sample yields about 180,000 clones, of which 65% to 90% are seen a single time; about 16% belongs to the top ten.

This TCR derives from a man aged 45-65 years who had recovered from COVID-19. Sequencing was done on a sample of PBMCs or T cells enriched from blood (not recorded which). The chain couples TRBV5-1 to TRBJ1-5, with a possible D match to TRBD1 (5 bases). The CDR3 is CASSYWWSRAGPYSNQPQHF. CDR3 nucleotides: TGCGCCAGCAGTTATTGGTGGTCTCGGGCAGGGCCTTATAGCAATCAGCCCCAGCATTTT. Full variable domain (remainder filled in from reference TRBV5-1 and TRBJ1-5): KAGVTQTPRYLIKTRGQQVTLSCSPISGHRSVSWYQQTPGQGLQFLFEYFSETQRNKGNFPGRFSGRQFSNSRSEMNVSTLELGDSALYLCASSYWWSRAGPYSNQPQHFGDGTRLSIL.